These T cell receptor beta chains were read from a single sample in a study of T cells in Graves' hyperthyroidism and ophthalmopathy. TCRdb re-derived calls from the multiplex PCR reads in MiXCR, one entry per CDR3 protein. This table holds approximately 480,000 distinct CDR3 sequences, around 21% found once. Sequenced material: blood. The receptors here all came from a man aged 18 to 30 with Graves' hyperthyroidism. Both conserved end residues are part of each CDR3. Clone size, where shown, is once, few, many, or a class for clones that have expanded.

J | V | size | CDR3
TRBJ2-2 | TRBV5-1 | - | CASKSWAGQNTGELFF
TRBJ2-5 | TRBV7-6 | few | CASSLDGLETQYF
TRBJ2-7 | TRBV7-9 | many | CASSQSGGTGEQYF
TRBJ2-7 | TRBV20-1 | many | CSASPRGASYEQYF
TRBJ2-5 | TRBV6-5 | many | CASSYVGLAGWKTQYF
TRBJ1-2 | TRBV20-1 | many | CSALPEAYGYTF
TRBJ2-5 | TRBV20-1 | few | CSATSGGARGIQETQYF
TRBJ1-1 | TRBV6-1 | many | CASRLARSSNTEAFF
TRBJ2-2 | TRBV12-3/TRBV12-4 | many | CASSPGVNTGELFF
TRBJ2-2 | TRBV28 | few | CASSPPGLALSLTGELFF
TRBJ2-5 | TRBV12-5 | many | CASGLAGAETQYF
TRBJ2-7 | TRBV11-2 | - | CASSSFRGRPYEQYF